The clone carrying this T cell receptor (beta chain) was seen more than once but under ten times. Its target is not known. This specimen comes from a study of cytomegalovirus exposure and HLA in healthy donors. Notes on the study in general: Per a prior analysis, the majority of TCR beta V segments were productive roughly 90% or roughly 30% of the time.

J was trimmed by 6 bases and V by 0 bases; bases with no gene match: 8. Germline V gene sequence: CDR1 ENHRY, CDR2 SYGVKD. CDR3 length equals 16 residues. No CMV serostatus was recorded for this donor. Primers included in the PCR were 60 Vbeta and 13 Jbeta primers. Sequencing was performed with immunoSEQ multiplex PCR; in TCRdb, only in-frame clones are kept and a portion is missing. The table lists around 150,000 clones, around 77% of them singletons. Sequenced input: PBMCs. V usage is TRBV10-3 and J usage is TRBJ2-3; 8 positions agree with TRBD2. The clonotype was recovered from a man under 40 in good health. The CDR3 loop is CAISESEASGSDTQYF. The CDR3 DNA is TGTGCCATCAGTGAGTCTGAGGCTAGCGGGTCGGATACGCAGTATTTT.